This record looks at one T cell receptor beta chain sequence and its context. The antigen remains undetermined. These data come from a study of tumour-infiltrating T cells in Burkitt lymphoma. Study background: The Burkitt lymphoma cohort spanned all epidemiological subtypes. Repertoire clonality predicted overall and progression-free survival. Study-wide results and limits: Many Burkitt lymphoma patients shared several public clonotypes.

Germline V CDR1 and CDR2: SGHNT, YYREEE (reference sequence). The CDR3 spans 13 residues. With V trimmed by 4 bases and J by 2 bases, 2 bases remained unmatched. Clones were sequenced by immunoSEQ multiplex PCR, and TCRdb holds only the in-frame ones, with some missing. Among around 45,000 clones listed, less than 40% were seen once. The TCR originated in a human donor with Burkitt lymphoma. The specimen sequenced was tumor tissue. The chain combines TRBV5-4 with TRBJ1-2; 7 nucleotides match TRBD1. The CDR3 here is CASSMDRNYGYTF. The CDR3 coding sequence is TGTGCCAGCAGCATGGACAGGAACTATGGCTACACCTTC.